This T cell receptor (beta chain) was sequenced in a study of identifying expanded T cells in peripheral blood. Study-wide findings and caveats: Across healthy donors, higher total template counts meant significantly greater roughly two-week count variance. Technical replicates showed roughly 1.2 changed clones; two weeks about 16; four weeks 19.

The protocol was immunoSEQ multiplex PCR, while the TCRdb copy is restricted to in-frame clones and leaves out a portion. This table holds about 100,000 clones, around 87% found once. During the collection period, no donor immune events like infections were recorded. There are a few counts of this clone. Antigen: not known. The sequencing sample was made of blood. The receptor's source is a person aged 18 to 69 in good health.

CDR3 nucleotides: TGTGCCAGCAGCTTCCCCTTCGGACAGGGTGTGGGCTACACCTTC. The encoded protein is CASSFPFGQGVGYTF. The chain joins TRBV7-2 to TRBJ1-2, with 8 bases fitting TRBD1. There are 15 residues in the CDR3. Unmatched junction bases numbered 11, after V lost 3 bases and J lost 8 bases. Per the germline V gene, CDR1 is SGHTA and CDR2 is FQGNSA. Filled out from reference TRBV7-2 and TRBJ1-2, the complete variable domain reads GAGVSQSPSNKVTEKGKDVELRCDPISGHTALYWYRQSLGQGLEFLIYFQGNSAPDKSGLPSDRFSAERTGGSVSTLTIQRTQQEDSAVYLCASSFPFGQGVGYTFGSGTRLTVV.